A single T cell receptor (beta chain) is shown here with its context. TCRdb keeps only in-frame clones here, not all; method: immunoSEQ multiplex PCR. The data contain 70,000 to 85,000 clones, around 80% of them singletons. This sample stems from a study of blood T cell repertoires in COVID-19. Study-level information: T cells, B-cell-depleted T cells, or PBMCs supplied cDNA or gDNA.

This receptor was identified in a human donor in a cohort sampled during active COVID-19. The sequenced material came from peripheral blood.

The CDR3 sequence is CASSLTQGQGYTF. The CDR3 DNA reads as TGTGCCAGCAGCTTAACGCAGGGGCAGGGCTACACCTTC. The rearrangement joins TRBV7-2 to TRBJ1-2; D possibly corresponds to TRBD1 (6 bases). V shed 2 bases and J shed 8 bases, with 12 bases lying between them. This CDR3 comprises 13 residues. The germline V gene encodes CDR1 SGHTA and CDR2 FQGNSA.